The 28 T cell receptor beta chains reported below all come from one sample, sequenced in a study of blood T cells in healthy people across ages. For the second PCR, which ran for roughly 7 to 11 cycles, a sample-barcoded 5' primer and a J-beta primer mix were used. TCRdb redid the calling of the 5' RACE reads with MiXCR, one entry per CDR3 protein. The sample lists around 1.7 million distinct CDR3 sequences; under 30% were seen once. The sample was blood. These receptors were obtained from a woman aged 25 to 39 in good health.

This rearrangement joins TRBV5-1 to TRBJ2-5; TRBD2 aligns across 12 bases. The CDR3 spans 16 residues. The trim removed 3 bases at V and 5 bases at J, leaving 8 bases unmatched. Germline V CDR1 and CDR2: SGHRS, YFSETQ. DNA for the CDR3: TGCGCCAGCAGCTCTGCTAGCGGGGGGGGCGGGGAGACCCAGTACTTC. Protein product: CASSSASGGGGETQYF.

Turning to this clonotype: This sequence may be a read error, since a much larger clone differs from it by one base. CDR3 in amino acids: CASSGPGTTDAQYF. CDR3 bases: TGTGCCAGCAGTGGGCCCGGGACGACAGATGCGCAGTATTTT. This chain uses TRBV12-3 or TRBV12-4 with TRBJ2-3; D possibly uses TRBD1 or TRBD2 (5 bases each). The CDR3 totals 14 residues.

Points on this clonotype: A much larger clone lies a single base off, so this may be a read error. The rearrangement links TRBV15 to TRBJ2-6; D possibly corresponds to TRBD1 (5 bases). CDR1 LNHNV and CDR2 YYDKDF come from the germline V gene (reference sequence). The CDR3 is 16 residues long. The CDR3 sequence: CATSSILRSGANALTF. Here the CDR3 DNA reads TGTGCCACCAGCAGTATACTGCGCTCTGGGGCCAACGCCCTGACTTTC.

J is TRBJ2-5 and V is TRBV3-1, with 9 bases fitting TRBD2. CDR3 length: 18 residues. From germline, CDR1 is LGHDT and CDR2 YNNKEL (reference sequence). The junction had 8 bases not matched to a gene; V was cut back by 0 bases and J by 0 bases. The CDR3 region has the DNA TGTGCCAGCAGCCAAGAAAGTATCCTAGCGGGGTACCAAGAGACCCAGTACTTC. The encoded protein is CASSQESILAGYQETQYF.

As to this clonotype: The junction departs from the called germline gene at one end, perhaps through a read error. This rearrangement joins TRBV20-1 to TRBJ1-2; 7 positions match TRBD1. Germline V gene lookup returns CDR1 DFQATT and CDR2 SNEGSKA (reference sequence). The CDR3 extends over 13 amino acids. The CDR3 spells CSARESTGDGHTF. The CDR3 DNA reads as TGCAGTGCTAGAGAGTCCACAGGGGATGGCCACACCTTC.

The chain joins TRBV6-6 to TRBJ2-7; maybe TRBD2 (5 bases). The CDR3 length is 14 residues. Germline V gene sequence: CDR1 MNHNY, CDR2 SVGAGI (reference sequence). V shed 0 bases and J shed 3 bases, with 9 bases lying between them. This CDR3 reads CASSYSRANYEQYF. The CDR3 nucleotides are TGTGCCAGCAGTTACTCGAGGGCTAACTACGAGCAGTACTTC.

This clonotype has a handful of counts. The J gene is TRBJ2-1, the V gene TRBV5-1, with D perhaps matching TRBD2 (6 bases). The CDR3 has 15 amino acids. V was clipped by 2 bases and J by 2 bases, with 11 bases between them. Germline V gives CDR1 SGHRS, CDR2 YFSETQ. CDR3 loop: CASSLSSAPYNEQFF. The CDR3 nucleotides read TGCGCCAGCAGCTTATCTAGCGCACCCTACAATGAGCAGTTCTTC.

This clonotype was counted at least ten times. The V gene is TRBV20-1, the J gene TRBJ2-7; possible D gene TRBD1, 6 bases. Germline V gene sequence: CDR1 DFQATT, CDR2 SNEGSKA (reference sequence). With 6 bases removed from V and 3 bases from J, the gap between germline ends came to 15 bases. This CDR3 spans 13 amino acids. CDR3 protein: CSASGHRDYEQYF. The CDR3 coding sequence is TGCAGTGCCTCGGGACACCGAGACTACGAGCAGTACTTC.

This clonotype was recorded at least ten times. The chain recombines TRBV7-9 with TRBJ2-5; 9 positions match TRBD2. V lost 5 bases to trimming and J lost 2 bases; unmatched junction nucleotides: 9. There are 16 residues in the CDR3. CDR1 and CDR2 from the germline V gene are SEHNR and FQNEAQ (reference sequence). The CDR3 sequence: CASSPVSSGGQETQYF. CDR3 nucleotide sequence: TGTGCCAGCAGCCCCGTGAGCAGCGGGGGGCAAGAGACCCAGTACTTC.

V and J are TRBV7-9 and TRBJ2-7; D unclear. Deletions cut 1 base from V and 6 bases from J, with 16 bases between. This CDR3 comprises 15 residues. Germline-derived CDR1 and CDR2 are SEHNR and FQNEAQ (reference sequence). The CDR3 DNA sequence: TGTGCCAGCAGCTTAGACCCCGGGCCCCAAGCCGAGCAGTACTTC. It specifies CASSLDPGPQAEQYF.

This chain links TRBV12-3 or TRBV12-4 with TRBJ2-2; no definite D call. With 6 bases removed from V and 7 bases from J, the gap between germline ends came to 6 bases. The CDR3 has 11 amino acids. The CDR3 bases are TGTGCCAGCAGGGAGATCGGGGAGCTGTTTTTT. Protein sequence: CASREIGELFF.

This clonotype appeared a few times. The rearrangement uses TRBV6-2 or TRBV6-3 and TRBJ2-7, with TRBD1 identical over 8 bases. With 6 bases clipped from V and 4 bases from J, the junction kept 8 bases outside the gene matches. The CDR3 length is 14 residues. CDR1 is MNHEY and CDR2 is SVGEGT in the germline V gene. In nucleotides, the CDR3 is TGTGCCAGCAGACGGACAGGGCGAGGTTACGAGCAGTACTTC. This encodes CASRRTGRGYEQYF.

This clonotype occurred many times. This chain joins TRBV9 and TRBJ1-2; 8 positions agree with TRBD1. This CDR3 comprises 13 residues. Germline CDR1 and CDR2: SGDLS and YYNGEE. The V gene end was trimmed by 6 bases and the J gene end by 8 bases; junction bases not matched to a gene: 9. CDR3: CASTYKQGEGYTF. CDR3 coding DNA: TGTGCCAGCACTTACAAACAGGGGGAAGGCTACACCTTC.

V is TRBV12-3 or TRBV12-4 and J is TRBJ1-5, with D tentatively TRBD1 (5 bases). V gave up 4 bases and J gave up 5 bases, with 12 bases separating them. The CDR3 totals 14 residues. The CDR3 DNA sequence: TGTGCCAGCAGTTCCCATCGGGGGGATCAGCCCCAGCATTTT. Its protein is CASSSHRGDQPQHF.

This clonotype was counted once. The V call is TRBV16, the J call TRBJ2-5; no clear D. Trimming pared 1 base from V and 2 bases from J, leaving 14 bases between. Germline lookup yields CDR1 KGHSY and CDR2 FQNENV. The CDR3 contains 16 residues. This chain's CDR3 is CASSQFILAVQETQYF. In nucleotides, the CDR3 is TGTGCCAGCAGCCAATTCATCTTGGCAGTACAAGAGACCCAGTACTTC.

On this clonotype itself: A much more abundant neighbour one base away suggests this may be a read error. The CDR3 loop is CSASGEDTQYF. DNA for the CDR3: TGCAGTGCTAGTGGGGAAGATACGCAGTATTTT. The rearrangement uses TRBV20-1 and TRBJ2-3, with no clear D. V gave up 3 bases and J gave up 5 bases, with 6 bases separating them. The germline V gene has CDR1 DFQATT and CDR2 SNEGSKA (reference sequence). This CDR3 is 11 amino acids long.

This clonotype was seen just once. This sequence may be a read error, since a much larger clone differs from it by one base. This rearrangement joins TRBV11-1 to TRBJ2-1; TRBD1 agrees at 10 bases. CDR3 length equals 15 residues. Germline V lookup: CDR1 SGHAT, CDR2 FQDESV (reference sequence). The J segment lost 8 bases and the V segment lost 3 bases, leaving 7 bases of the junction unmatched. The CDR3 region is CASSFCGQGEYEQFF. In nucleotides, the CDR3 is TGTGCCAGCAGCTTCTGTGGACAGGGGGAGTATGAGCAGTTCTTC.

The rearrangement joins TRBV7-2 to TRBJ2-7, with D possibly TRBD2 on 7 matching bases. V lost 5 bases and J lost 6, with 17 bases in between. Germline V gene sequence: CDR1 SGHTA, CDR2 FQGNSA. This CDR3 comprises 14 residues. The CDR3 DNA is TGTGCCAGCAGCCCATGGCGGGGGCCGGTCGAGCAGTACTTC. Amino acids: CASSPWRGPVEQYF.

This clonotype was detected a few times. The rearrangement joins TRBV29-1 to TRBJ1-4; D is unclear. Germline V gives CDR1 SQVTM, CDR2 ANQGSEA. Trimming stripped 3 bases from V and 2 bases from J, with 7 bases between. The CDR3 consists of 13 residues. Here the CDR3 DNA reads TGCAGCGTTGACGGTCTGACTAATGAAAAACTGTTTTTT. Residues: CSVDGLTNEKLFF.

The V gene is TRBV5-1, the J gene TRBJ2-7; D may be TRBD2 (6 bases). Looked up from germline, CDR1 is SGHRS and CDR2 is YFSETQ. V gave up 3 bases and J gave up 4 bases, with 17 bases separating them. The CDR3 consists of 15 residues. CDR3 loop: CASSSYSGHAYEQYF. DNA for the CDR3: TGCGCCAGCAGCTCCTATAGCGGTCACGCTTACGAGCAGTACTTC.

This clonotype was seen many times. V gene TRBV4-1 combines with J gene TRBJ2-3; D unresolved. From germline, CDR1 is MGHRA and CDR2 YSYEKL. V was trimmed by 1 base and J by 5 bases, leaving 13 bases between them. This CDR3 has 15 residues. DNA of the CDR3: TGCGCCAGCAGCCAAGTCCCCTCGGACGGAGATACGCAGTATTTT. Encoded protein: CASSQVPSDGDTQYF.

The gene calls are TRBV24-1 and TRBJ2-1, with D hard to call. Trimming left V 4 bases short and J 8 bases short, with 17 bases between. Looked up from germline, CDR1 is KGHDR and CDR2 is SFDVKD. The CDR3 is 15 residues long. CDR3 loop: CATSDRVSLADEQFF. DNA of the CDR3: TGTGCCACCAGTGACCGGGTCTCCCTCGCGGATGAGCAGTTCTTC.

This sequence joins TRBV29-1 and TRBJ2-3; TRBD2 matches at 14 bases. Trimming took 8 bases from V and 5 from J; bases not matched to a gene: 6. This CDR3 has 14 amino acids. The germline gives CDR1 SQVTM, CDR2 ANQGSEA. CDR3 bases: TGCAGCAGCGGACTAGCGGGGGGTATAGATACGCAGTATTTT. Translated, it gives CSSGLAGGIDTQYF.

The V and J genes are TRBV18 and TRBJ1-5; D is unresolved. Trimming shortened V by 3 bases and J by 7 bases, and 16 bases separated the two germline ends. Germline V gene data show CDR1 as KGHSH and CDR2 as LQKENI. The CDR3 loop spans 15 amino acids. CDR3 in amino acids: CASSPSGRNHQPQHF. For the CDR3, the DNA is TGTGCCAGCTCACCGTCCGGAAGGAACCACCAGCCCCAGCATTTT.

This rearrangement joins TRBV27 to TRBJ2-7, with D maybe TRBD1 (5 bases). The CDR3 spans 17 residues. Germline assignment: CDR1 MNHEY and CDR2 SMNVEV (reference sequence). Trimming left V 5 bases short and J 2 bases short, with 22 bases between. CDR3 bases: TGTGCCAGCAGTACGACAGTAACGACAGCCTACACCTACGAGCAGTACTTC. This translates into CASSTTVTTAYTYEQYF.

This clonotype was detected many times. The chain couples TRBV28 to TRBJ2-5; the match to TRBD1 covers 11 bases. J was trimmed by 4 bases and V by 3 bases; bases with no gene match: 4. CDR1 and CDR2 (germline): MDHEN, SYDVKM. This CDR3 is 15 amino acids long. CDR3 nucleotides: TGTGCCAGCAGTTTGGGGACAGGGGGGCGAGAGACCCAGTACTTC. As protein: CASSLGTGGRETQYF. Supplemented by reference TRBV28 and TRBJ2-5, the full variable domain reads DVKVTQSSRYLVKRTGEKVFLECVQDMDHENMFWYRQDPGLGLRLIYFSYDVKMKEKGDIPEGYSVSREKKERFSLILESASTNQTSMYLCASSLGTGGRETQYFGPGTRLLVL.

This clonotype was seen at least ten times. V is TRBV6-6 and J is TRBJ2-1; D unclear. V lost 6 bases to trimming and J lost 7 bases, with 13 bases between them. CDR3 length: 13 residues. CDR1 MNHNY and CDR2 SVGAGI come from the germline V gene (reference sequence). CDR3 sequence (DNA): TGTGCCAGCAGCCAGCCCTCATGGAATGAGCAGTTCTTC. Translated: CASSQPSWNEQFF.

This clonotype was recorded a few times. The chain couples TRBV20-1 to TRBJ1-5; 7 bases are shared with TRBD1. Trimming took 7 bases from V and 4 from J; bases not matched to a gene: 10. Germline V lookup: CDR1 DFQATT, CDR2 SNEGSKA (reference sequence). The CDR3 runs to 14 residues. The CDR3 region has the DNA TGCAGTGTCAGATCGACAGGGTGGAATCAGCCCCAGCATTTT. Its protein is CSVRSTGWNQPQHF.